The sequence of this T cell receptor beta chain was determined in a study of human T cells and chemical hapten exposure. Looking at the study overall: Diphenylcyclopropenone doses were given weekly to the scalps of patients across the approximately 24-week study. Study-wide results and limits: Unchanged with DPC sensitization were TCRs above 1 in 1000 frequency.

Trimming left V 4 bases short and J 6 bases short, with 10 bases between. Per germline, CDR1 SGHDT and CDR2 YYEEEE. This CDR3 is built from 13 residues. This clonotype turned up a few times. The antigen is not known. Individual cDNA molecules each carried unique molecular identifiers attached by the library. TCRdb re-called the RACE reads through MiXCR, storing one row per CDR3 protein. The sample lists a few hundred thousand distinct CDR3 sequences, roughly 7.7% seen once, with about 1.2% in the top ten. Time point reported: pre-sensitization, week 0. Treatment described: therapeutic diphenylcyclopropenone sensitization with weekly scalp DPC. Those who donated were patients with alopecia, 18 to 70 years of age, and suitable for DPC.

Here the sequenced sample was whole blood, taken in connection with sensitization to the hapten diphenylcyclopropenone (DPC). The TCR sequence derives from a man between 18 and 29 years old with alopecia areata. Some clones in this sample may be carry-over from other donors' samples. This chain connects TRBV5-6 to TRBJ1-4; D uncertain. CDR3: CASSLDLDEKLFF. The CDR3 nucleotides are TGTGCCAGCAGCCTGGACCTGGATGAAAAACTGTTTTTT.